This T cell receptor beta chain was recorded in a study of lymphopenia after photon versus proton radiotherapy. CDR1 and CDR2 (germline): SGHNT, YYREEE (reference sequence). The trim removed 4 bases at V and 11 bases at J, leaving 11 bases unmatched. There are 13 residues in the CDR3. Study-level results: Oligoclonal CD8+ Temra expansion after nadir drove photon patients' diversity drop.

Regarding this clone: Its antigen is still unknown.

Only in-frame clones appear in the TCRdb table, and some are missing; sequencing was by immunoSEQ multiplex PCR. This table holds over 15,000 clones, more than 85% found once. The sample consisted of peripheral blood, taken from a patient treated with proton-based radiotherapy. The rearrangement joins TRBV5-4 to TRBJ1-2, with TRBD1 matching 7 bases. The sequence derives from a man between 65 and 85 years old with pancreatic cancer. Here the CDR3 DNA reads TGTGCCAGCAGCGTAACAGGGGTCACTGGGTACACCTTC. Amino acids: CASSVTGVTGYTF.